Listed below are T cell receptor beta chains from one sample, sequenced in a study of T cell responses to AZD1222 COVID-19 vaccine. The method was immunoSEQ multiplex PCR; TCRdb's version includes in-frame clones alone and lacks a portion of them. This sample yields about 100,000 clones, of which 85% to 95% are seen a single time; roughly 6% belongs to the top ten. Source: peripheral blood, taken 28 days after the second AZD1222 dose. All receptors come from an adult who received the AZD1222 COVID-19 vaccine. Each CDR3 is given with its conserved first and last residue. Fields, in order: clone size, J gene, D gene, V gene, CDR3 DNA, CDR3 protein. A D gene is named only where the DNA matches it firmly. Expanded clones are given a class, and other clones once, few, many or no size at all.

.	TRBJ1-2	.	TRBV10-3	TGTGCCATCAGTGAGTGGGTTGGCAGGGATATGGATAACTATGGCTACACCTTC	CAISEWVGRDMDNYGYTF
.	TRBJ1-3	.	TRBV27	TGTGCCAGCAGTAGGGGGGCTGGAAACACCATATATTTT	CASSRGAGNTIYF
.	TRBJ1-1	.	TRBV18	TGTGCCAGCTCACAAGGGGGAGACTCCACTGAAGCTTTCTTT	CASSQGGDSTEAFF
.	TRBJ2-3	.	TRBV29-1	TGCAGCGTTGAATCCGGGGGGCTAGATACGCAGTATTTT	CSVESGGLDTQYF
.	TRBJ2-6	.	TRBV18	TGTGCCAGCTCACCACAGGGGTCAGGGGCCAACGTCCTGACTTTC	CASSPQGSGANVLTF
few	TRBJ2-7	.	TRBV10-1	TGCGCCAGCAGTGACCCAGGGGCAGGGGAGGGCGAGCAGTACTTC	CASSDPGAGEGEQYF
.	TRBJ2-2	.	TRBV5-1	TGCGCCAGCAAACCCCGGGGGCAGGACACCGGGGAGCTGTTTTTT	CASKPRGQDTGELFF
.	TRBJ2-5	.	TRBV13	TGTGCCAGCAGCTTAGGCCTGGCGGGTCGGTACCAAGAGACCCAGTACTTC	CASSLGLAGRYQETQYF
.	TRBJ2-5	TRBD2	TRBV7-7	TGTGCTAGCAGCCTTAGCGGGGAGACCCAGTACTTC	CASSLSGETQYF
.	TRBJ2-7	.	TRBV4-1	TGCGCCAGCAGCCAAGATTTGAGGTCCCCCCCCTACGAGCAGTACTTC	CASSQDLRSPPYEQYF
.	TRBJ1-1	.	TRBV25-1	TGTGCCAGCAGTGAGTTTATAAGGGGGAAGGGAAACACTGAAGCTTTCTTT	CASSEFIRGKGNTEAFF
once	TRBJ2-3	TRBD2	TRBV5-1	TGCGCCAGCAGCACGGGACTAGCGGGGGACACAGATACGCAGTATTTT	CASSTGLAGDTDTQYF
.	TRBJ2-1	TRBD2	TRBV9	TGTGCCAGCAGCGGGACTAGCGGGGAATACAATGAGCAGTTCTTC	CASSGTSGEYNEQFF
.	TRBJ1-2	TRBD1	TRBV7-2	TGTGCCAGCAGCTCAGCCGGGACAGGGGACTATGGCTACACCTTC	CASSSAGTGDYGYTF
.	TRBJ2-1	.	TRBV14	TGTGCCAGCAGTCGTAGACAGGGACTCACCTACAATGAGCAGTTCTTC	CASSRRQGLTYNEQFF
.	TRBJ1-1	.	TRBV6-6	TGTGCCAGCAGCTCTCCTAGGGGAGGCACTGAAGCTTTCTTT	CASSSPRGGTEAFF
.	TRBJ1-1	TRBD1	TRBV20-1	TGCAGTGCTAGTGGACAGGGGATTACTGAAGCTTTCTTT	CSASGQGITEAFF
.	TRBJ2-7	.	TRBV11-2	TGTGCCAGCAGCTTAGAGGTTGACGTTAGGCAGTACTTC	CASSLEVDVRQYF
.	TRBJ1-1	TRBD1	TRBV7-6	TGTGCCAGCAGCTTAGCGTCGGGACAGGGCCTCACTGAAGCTTTCTTT	CASSLASGQGLTEAFF
.	TRBJ1-1	.	TRBV5-1	TGCGCCAGCAGCTTGTCAGGGAGGACTGAAGCTTTCTTT	CASSLSGRTEAFF
.	TRBJ1-1	.	TRBV6-5	TGTGCCAGCACACCGGACAACTCAGAGAGAGAAGCTTTCTTT	CASTPDNSEREAFF
once	TRBJ2-1	.	TRBV5-4	TGTGCCAGCAGCTACTTAGCCAATGAGCAGTTCTTC	CASSYLANEQFF
.	TRBJ1-5	.	TRBV5-1	TGCGCCAGCAGCCTTGACCCTAGTAGCAATCAGCCCCAGCATTTT	CASSLDPSSNQPQHF
.	TRBJ2-1	TRBD1	TRBV6-6	TGTGCCAGCAGTCTCTCCCGGGACAGGGGCAACCATGAGCAGTTCTTC	CASSLSRDRGNHEQFF
.	TRBJ2-1	TRBD1	TRBV11-2	TGTGCCAGCAGCCTAACCCTAGGGGGCCGCAGGTTCTTC	CASSLTLGGRRFF
.	TRBJ2-7	.	TRBV5-1	TGCGCCAGCAGCTTGGACGGCTCCTACGAGCAGTACTTC	CASSLDGSYEQYF
.	TRBJ1-2	.	TRBV7-2	TGTGCCAGCAGTCCCTTGTGGGGGGCGCTGAACTATGGCTACACCTTC	CASSPLWGALNYGYTF
.	TRBJ1-6	TRBD1	TRBV6-5	TGTGCCAGCAGTTACTACCGGACAGGGCAATCACCCCTCCACTTT	CASSYYRTGQSPLHF
.	TRBJ1-1	TRBD1	TRBV5-1	TGCGCCAGCAGCTTGCGGACAGGGGCAGGCACTGAAGCTTTCTTT	CASSLRTGAGTEAFF